This TCR beta chain was found in a study of blood T cell repertoires in COVID-19 (dated by TCRdb to about 2020). Broadly, across the study: Samples from collaborators originated in the United States, Italy and Spain and spanned both the acute and convalescent phases of COVID-19. The material from the prospective study consisted of cDNA or gDNA derived from T cells, B-cell-depleted T cells, or PBMCs. Samples were obtained from the ongoing ImmuneRACE study (first 160 participants) and from 1,000 to 1,500 subjects provided by 6 global collaborators. Subjects who had been exposed to COVID-19, were actively infected with it, or had recovered from it provided the deeply sampled blood TCRbeta repertoires that made up the dataset. HLA class I and class II types, where available, came from metadata supplied by the sample provider rather than from assay-based typing. A de-identified subject ID, COVID-19 status, age in years and sex were almost always included in the sample metadata. The repertoires were released in a freely available public database intended as a resource for research on the immune response to SARS-CoV-2. The investigation overall reported the following: Clinical and demographic metadata were provided uncurated, with the amount varying by source and participant.

Germline trimming: 3 bases from V, 2 bases from J; junction bases outside gene matches: 7. CDR1 SGHTA and CDR2 FQGNSA were looked up in the germline V gene. There are 16 amino acids in the CDR3, from cysteine to phenylalanine inclusive. Just the 48-base CDR3 DNA is kept, in frame starting at base 1. One collaborating source in Seattle enrolled patients while the patients were actively infected and followed the patients over time throughout the course of disease. The collaborating institutions used their own protocols to collect whole blood in K2EDTA tubes. Collaborator samples were shipped for TCRbeta analysis as frozen whole blood, isolated PBMCs, or DNA extracted from either sample type. The count of this clone is one. Its antigen is currently not known. Per-base quality was not reported, and no clone a single base away is much larger than it. TCRbeta CDR3 regions were amplified from genomic DNA using the immunoSEQ Assay, a bias-controlled multiplex PCR. Regarding the original processing steps: The number of nucleated cells in each sample was estimated from the amplification of reference gene primers within the assay. Sequence reads were collapsed and filtered to measure the absolute abundance of every unique TCRbeta CDR3 rearrangement. For each sample, productive Simpson clonality was calculated by taking the square root of Simpson's diversity index across productive rearrangements. The clones in this table, taken by TCRdb from immuneACCESS, are in-frame only. Not every clone is retained; where verified, under half of the shortfall comes from an unresolved V gene, and the cause of the rest is unknown. V and J calls and clone size are given by that table; D and trimming were obtained from the DNA. Across this sample there are 250,000 to 350,000 clones, with 75% to 95% seen only once. Jointly, the top ten make up approximately 6.8% of the sample.

The sequenced sample was peripheral blood. The V gene is TRBV7-2 and the J gene is TRBJ1-2, with 9 bases aligning to TRBD1. The clonotype originates from a woman aged 25 to 39 with COVID-19, enrolled during active disease. Here the CDR3 is given as CASSFHTTGGNYGYTF. The sequenced DNA: TGTGCCAGCAGCTTCCACACGACAGGGGGAAACTATGGCTACACCTTC.